Listed below are T cell receptor beta chains from one sample, sequenced in a study of CD8 T cells in ankylosing spondylitis. MiXCR, applied by TCRdb to the 5' RACE reads, yields one record per CDR3 protein. The table has roughly 440,000 distinct CDR3 sequences, under 20% seen once. Source material: blood, either unsorted or a sorted T cell fraction (not recorded which). These receptors all stem from a male donor with ankylosing spondylitis. The conserved cysteine and the conserved F or W are not part of the CDR3 here.

TRBJ1-4 | TRBV18 | ASSPQQTGGSANEKLF
TRBJ2-6 | TRBV6-1 | ASSRAATSSGANVLT
TRBJ2-5 | TRBV7-9 | ASSFDGQGGETQY
TRBJ2-2 | TRBV20-1 | SARGGTSSQGELF
TRBJ1-2 | TRBV2 | ASSRQGAGPGYT
TRBJ1-5 | TRBV6-5 | ASSSIRQTGRGQPQH
TRBJ2-1 | TRBV18 | ASSQDRDHEQF
TRBJ1-2 | TRBV6-5 | ASSYQGNRDYGYT
TRBJ2-1 | TRBV20-1 | SAATSGSGNEQF
TRBJ1-2 | TRBV28 | ASSLIPQGALGYT
TRBJ2-7 | TRBV12-3/TRBV12-4 | TSSPRDGVSPTSYEQY
TRBJ1-5 | TRBV12-3/TRBV12-4 | ASSPTGGISNQPQH
TRBJ1-6 | TRBV20-1 | SARGGQGAHNSPLH
TRBJ2-3 | TRBV19 | ASRGLATDTQY
TRBJ1-1 | TRBV6-1 | ASSPRVAANTEAF